This record concerns one T cell receptor beta chain sequence. Antigen specificity is unknown. The record originates from a study of CD8 T cells in ankylosing spondylitis. Overall study results and limits: Previous work reported some of these motif variants in the synovial fluid and blood of reactive arthritis. In ankylosing spondylitis blood, a motif of fewer than 10 highly homologous TCR beta variants appeared characteristic. Clones linked to disease were reported to show significant enrichment in matched ankylosing spondylitis synovial fluid.

Quantitative 5'-RACE with molecular barcodes was used to make the TCR beta libraries. TCRdb itself ran the 5' RACE reads through MiXCR, one entry per CDR3 protein. The sample holds 340,000 or so distinct CDR3 sequences; under 15% are singletons and the top ten take about 1%. V gave up 6 bases and J gave up 3 bases; unmatched junction bases: 1. CDR3 size: 14 residues. This rearrangement joins TRBV12-3 or TRBV12-4 to TRBJ2-7; 14 bases match TRBD2. The specimen was blood, either unsorted or a sorted T cell fraction (not recorded which). The sequence derives from a male donor with ankylosing spondylitis or in good health (not recorded which). DNA for the CDR3: TGTGCCAGCAGGGGACTAGCGGGGGACTACGAGCAGTACTTC. It translates to CASRGLAGDYEQYF.